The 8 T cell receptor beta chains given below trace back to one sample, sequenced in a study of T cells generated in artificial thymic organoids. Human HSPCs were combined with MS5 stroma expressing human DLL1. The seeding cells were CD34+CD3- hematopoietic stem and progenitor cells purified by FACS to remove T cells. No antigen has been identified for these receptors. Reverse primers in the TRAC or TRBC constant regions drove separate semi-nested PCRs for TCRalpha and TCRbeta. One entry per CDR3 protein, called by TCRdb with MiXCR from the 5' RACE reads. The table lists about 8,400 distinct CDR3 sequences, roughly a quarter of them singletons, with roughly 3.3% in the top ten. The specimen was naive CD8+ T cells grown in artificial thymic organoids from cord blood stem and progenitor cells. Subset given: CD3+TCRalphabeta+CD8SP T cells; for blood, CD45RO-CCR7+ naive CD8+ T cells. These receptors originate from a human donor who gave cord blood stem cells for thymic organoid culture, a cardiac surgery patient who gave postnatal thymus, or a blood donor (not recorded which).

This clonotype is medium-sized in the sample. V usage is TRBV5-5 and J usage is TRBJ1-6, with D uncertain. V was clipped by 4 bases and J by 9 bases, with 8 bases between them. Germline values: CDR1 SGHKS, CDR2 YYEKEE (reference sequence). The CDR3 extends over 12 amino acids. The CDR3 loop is CASSPVGSPLHF. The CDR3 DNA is TGTGCCAGCAGCCCGGTTGGTTCACCCCTCCACTTT.

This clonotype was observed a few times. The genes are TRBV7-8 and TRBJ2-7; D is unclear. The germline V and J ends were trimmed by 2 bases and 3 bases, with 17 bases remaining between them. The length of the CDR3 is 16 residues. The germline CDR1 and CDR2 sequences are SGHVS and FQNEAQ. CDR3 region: CASSLYPSHSVYEQYF. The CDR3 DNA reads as TGTGCCAGCAGCTTATACCCCAGCCATTCCGTCTACGAGCAGTACTTC.

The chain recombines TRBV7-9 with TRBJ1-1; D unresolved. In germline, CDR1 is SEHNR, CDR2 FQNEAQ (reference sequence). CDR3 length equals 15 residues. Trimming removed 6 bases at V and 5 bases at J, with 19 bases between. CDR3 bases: TGTGCCAGCAGACCCCTTCGCGTTTGGACGACTGAAGCTTTCTTT. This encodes CASRPLRVWTTEAFF.

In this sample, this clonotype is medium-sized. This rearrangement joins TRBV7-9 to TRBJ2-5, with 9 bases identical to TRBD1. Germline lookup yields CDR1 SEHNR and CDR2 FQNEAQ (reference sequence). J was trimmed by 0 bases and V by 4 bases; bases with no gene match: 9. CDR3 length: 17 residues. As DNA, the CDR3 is TGTGCCAGCAGCTCCCGTTGGCGGGACAGGGACCAAGAGACCCAGTACTTC. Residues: CASSSRWRDRDQETQYF.

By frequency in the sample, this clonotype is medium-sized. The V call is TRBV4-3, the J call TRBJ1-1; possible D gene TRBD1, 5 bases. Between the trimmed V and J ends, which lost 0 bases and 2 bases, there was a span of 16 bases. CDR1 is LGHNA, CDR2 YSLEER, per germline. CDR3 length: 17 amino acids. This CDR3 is CASSQDLQVGDNTEAFF. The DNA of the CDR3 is TGCGCCAGCAGCCAAGATCTACAGGTGGGGGATAACACTGAAGCTTTCTTT.

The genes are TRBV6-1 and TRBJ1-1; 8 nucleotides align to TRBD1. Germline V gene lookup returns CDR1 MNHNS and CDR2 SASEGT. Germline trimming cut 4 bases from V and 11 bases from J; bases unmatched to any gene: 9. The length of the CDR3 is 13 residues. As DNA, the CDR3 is TGTGCCAGCAGTGTGGTCAGGGGGCGGGTCGCTTTCTTT. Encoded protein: CASSVVRGRVAFF.

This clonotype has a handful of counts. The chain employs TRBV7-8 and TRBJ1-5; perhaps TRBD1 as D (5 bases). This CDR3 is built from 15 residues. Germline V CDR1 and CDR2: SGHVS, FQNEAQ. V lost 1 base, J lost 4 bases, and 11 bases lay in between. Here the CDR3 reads CASSLGGNMNQPQHF. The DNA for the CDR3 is TGTGCCAGCAGCTTAGGGGGGAACATGAATCAGCCCCAGCATTTT.

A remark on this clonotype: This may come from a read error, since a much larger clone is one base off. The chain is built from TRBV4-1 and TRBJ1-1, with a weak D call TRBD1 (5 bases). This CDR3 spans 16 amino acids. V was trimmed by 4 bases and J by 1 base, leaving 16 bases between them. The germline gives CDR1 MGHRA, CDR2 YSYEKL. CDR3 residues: CASSRSRWGRNTEAFF. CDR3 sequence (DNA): TGCGCCAGCAGCCGGTCAAGATGGGGGAGGAACACTGAAGCTTTCTTT.